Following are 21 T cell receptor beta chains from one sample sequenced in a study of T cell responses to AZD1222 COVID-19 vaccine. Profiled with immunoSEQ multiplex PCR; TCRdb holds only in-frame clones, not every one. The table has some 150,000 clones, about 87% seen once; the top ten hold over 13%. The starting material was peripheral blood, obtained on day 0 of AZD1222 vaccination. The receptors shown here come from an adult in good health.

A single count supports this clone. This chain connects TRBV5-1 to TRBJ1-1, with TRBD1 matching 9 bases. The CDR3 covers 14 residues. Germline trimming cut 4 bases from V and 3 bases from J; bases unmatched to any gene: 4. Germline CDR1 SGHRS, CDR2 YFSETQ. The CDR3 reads CASSPWDRDTEAFF. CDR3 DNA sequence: TGCGCCAGCAGCCCCTGGGACAGGGACACTGAAGCTTTCTTT.

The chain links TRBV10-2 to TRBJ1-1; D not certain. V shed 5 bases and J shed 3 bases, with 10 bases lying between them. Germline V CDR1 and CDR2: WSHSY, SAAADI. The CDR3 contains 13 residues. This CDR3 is CASSFREYTEAFF. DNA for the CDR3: TGCGCCAGCAGTTTTAGGGAATACACTGAAGCTTTCTTT.

The CDR3 loop is CASSLEGSRPRITDTQYF. The CDR3 nucleotides read TGTGCCAGCAGCTTAGAGGGCTCGCGCCCCCGAATCACAGATACGCAGTATTTT. The rearrangement uses TRBV7-2 and TRBJ2-3; D uncertain. Germline lookup yields CDR1 SGHTA and CDR2 FQGNSA. Trimming took off 1 base at V and 2 bases at J, with 19 bases between the two ends. The CDR3 has 18 amino acids.

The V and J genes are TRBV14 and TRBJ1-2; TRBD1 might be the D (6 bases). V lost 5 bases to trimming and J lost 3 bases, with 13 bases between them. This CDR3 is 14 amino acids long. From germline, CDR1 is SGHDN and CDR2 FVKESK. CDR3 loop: CASSASGQYYGYTF. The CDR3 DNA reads TGTGCCAGCAGCGCGTCCGGACAGTACTATGGCTACACCTTC.

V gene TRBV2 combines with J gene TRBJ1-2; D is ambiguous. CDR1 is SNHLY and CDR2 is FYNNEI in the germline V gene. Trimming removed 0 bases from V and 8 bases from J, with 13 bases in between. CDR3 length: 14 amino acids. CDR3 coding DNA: TGTGCCAGCAGTGAAGCGTTCAGCCTTTGGGGCTACACCTTC. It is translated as CASSEAFSLWGYTF.

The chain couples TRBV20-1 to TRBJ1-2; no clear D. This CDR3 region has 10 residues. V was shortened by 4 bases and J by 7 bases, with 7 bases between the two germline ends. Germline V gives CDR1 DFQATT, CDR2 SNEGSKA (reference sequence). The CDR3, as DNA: TGCAGTGCTATTGAGCGTGGCTACACCTTC. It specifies CSAIERGYTF.

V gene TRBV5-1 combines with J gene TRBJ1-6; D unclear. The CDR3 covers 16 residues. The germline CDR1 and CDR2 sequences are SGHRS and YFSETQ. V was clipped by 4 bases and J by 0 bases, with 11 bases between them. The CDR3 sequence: CASSRTDSSYNSPLHF. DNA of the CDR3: TGCGCCAGCAGCCGGACCGATAGCTCCTATAATTCACCCCTCCACTTT. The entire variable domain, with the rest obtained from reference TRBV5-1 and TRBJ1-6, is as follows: KAGVTQTPRYLIKTRGQQVTLSCSPISGHRSVSWYQQTPGQGLQFLFEYFSETQRNKGNFPGRFSGRQFSNSRSEMNVSTLELGDSALYLCASSRTDSSYNSPLHFGNGTRLTVT.

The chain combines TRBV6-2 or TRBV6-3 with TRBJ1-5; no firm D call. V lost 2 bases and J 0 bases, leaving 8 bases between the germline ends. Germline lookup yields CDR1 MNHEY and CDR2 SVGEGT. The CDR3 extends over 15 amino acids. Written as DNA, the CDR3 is TGTGCCAGCAGTTACAGGGAGGATAGCAATCAGCCCCAGCATTTT. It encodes CASSYREDSNQPQHF.

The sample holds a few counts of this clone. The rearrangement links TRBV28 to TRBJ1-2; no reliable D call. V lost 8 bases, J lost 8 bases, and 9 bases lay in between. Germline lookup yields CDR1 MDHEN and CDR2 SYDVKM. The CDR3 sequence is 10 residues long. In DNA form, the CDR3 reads TGTGCCAGCCGACGAAGGGGCTACACCTTC. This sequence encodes CASRRRGYTF.

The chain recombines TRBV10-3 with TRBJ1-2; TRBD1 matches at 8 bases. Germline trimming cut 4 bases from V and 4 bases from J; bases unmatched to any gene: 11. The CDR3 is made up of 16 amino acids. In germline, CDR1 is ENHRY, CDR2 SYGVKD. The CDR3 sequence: CAISGNVGQGFYGYTF. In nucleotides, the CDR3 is TGTGCCATCAGTGGGAATGTCGGACAGGGCTTCTATGGCTACACCTTC.

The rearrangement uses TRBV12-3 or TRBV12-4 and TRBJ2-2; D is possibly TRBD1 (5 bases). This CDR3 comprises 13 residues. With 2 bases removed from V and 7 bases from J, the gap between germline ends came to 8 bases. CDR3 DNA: TGTGCCAGCAGTTTACAGGGTAACGGGGAGCTGTTTTTT. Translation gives CASSLQGNGELFF.

The CDR3 DNA follows: TGTGCCAGCAGCTTAACCGGTACAGGACAGGGGGCCGGGGAGCTGTTTTTT. Translated: CASSLTGTGQGAGELFF. The chain couples TRBV7-3 to TRBJ2-2, with 10 bases identical to TRBD1. The CDR3 covers 17 residues. V trimming: 0 bases; J trimming: 6 bases; junction bases outside the gene matches: 7. Per the germline V gene, CDR1 is SGHTA and CDR2 is FQGTGA.

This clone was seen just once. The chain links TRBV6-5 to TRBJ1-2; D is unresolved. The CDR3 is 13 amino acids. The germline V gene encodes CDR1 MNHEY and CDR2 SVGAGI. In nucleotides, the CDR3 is TGTGCGGCACGGGGTTCGGTTAACTATGGCTACACCTTC. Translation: CAARGSVNYGYTF.

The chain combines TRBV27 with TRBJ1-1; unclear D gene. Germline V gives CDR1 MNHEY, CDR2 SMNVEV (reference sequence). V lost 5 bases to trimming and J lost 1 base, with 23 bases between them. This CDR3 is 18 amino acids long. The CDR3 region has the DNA TGTGCCAGCAGTGGGCCCTCCCTATTGAGGAGGCGGAACACTGAAGCTTTCTTT. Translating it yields CASSGPSLLRRRNTEAFF.

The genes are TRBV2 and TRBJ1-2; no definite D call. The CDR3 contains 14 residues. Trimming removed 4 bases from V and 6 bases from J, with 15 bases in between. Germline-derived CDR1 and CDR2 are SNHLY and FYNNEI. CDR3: CASSVRAKEDGYTF. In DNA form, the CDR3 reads TGTGCCAGCAGTGTTCGGGCCAAGGAAGATGGCTACACCTTC.

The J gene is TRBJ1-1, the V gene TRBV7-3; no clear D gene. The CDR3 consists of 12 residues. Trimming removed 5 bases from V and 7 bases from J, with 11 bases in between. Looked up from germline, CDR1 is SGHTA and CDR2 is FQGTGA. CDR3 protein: CASSASGIEAFF. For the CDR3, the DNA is TGTGCCAGCAGCGCCTCGGGGATTGAAGCTTTCTTT.

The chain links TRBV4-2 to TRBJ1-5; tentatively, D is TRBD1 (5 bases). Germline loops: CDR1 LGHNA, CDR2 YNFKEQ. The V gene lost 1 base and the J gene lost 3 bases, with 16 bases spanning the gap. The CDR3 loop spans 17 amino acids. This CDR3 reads CASSQAGTGEDNQPQHF. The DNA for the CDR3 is TGTGCCAGCAGCCAAGCGGGAACAGGAGAAGACAATCAGCCCCAGCATTTT.

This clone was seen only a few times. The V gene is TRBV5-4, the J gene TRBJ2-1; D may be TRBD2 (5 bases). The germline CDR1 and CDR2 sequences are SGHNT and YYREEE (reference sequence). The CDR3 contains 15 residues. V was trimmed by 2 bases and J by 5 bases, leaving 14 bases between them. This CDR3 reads CASSFVPGVDNEQFF. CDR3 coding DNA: TGTGCCAGCAGCTTCGTCCCCGGGGTTGACAATGAGCAGTTCTTC.

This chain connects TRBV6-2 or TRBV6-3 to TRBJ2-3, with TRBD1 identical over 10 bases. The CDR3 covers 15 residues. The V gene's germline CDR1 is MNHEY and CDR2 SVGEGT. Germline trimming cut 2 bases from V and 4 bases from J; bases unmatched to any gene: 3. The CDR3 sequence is CASSYGTGAADTQYF. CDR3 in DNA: TGTGCCAGCAGTTACGGGACAGGGGCAGCAGATACGCAGTATTTT.

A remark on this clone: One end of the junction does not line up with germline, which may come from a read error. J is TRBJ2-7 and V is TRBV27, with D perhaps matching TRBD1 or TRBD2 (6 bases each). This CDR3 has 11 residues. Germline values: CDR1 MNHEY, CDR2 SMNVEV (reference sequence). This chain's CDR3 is CASSLSGAPWF. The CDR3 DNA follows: TGTGCCAGCAGCCTGTCGGGGGCCCCGTGGTTC.

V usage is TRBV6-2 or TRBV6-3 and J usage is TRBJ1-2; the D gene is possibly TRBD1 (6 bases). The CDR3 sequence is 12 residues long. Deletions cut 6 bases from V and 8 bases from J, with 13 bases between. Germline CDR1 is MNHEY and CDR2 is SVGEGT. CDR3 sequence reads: CASSLTGRGYTF. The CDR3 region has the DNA TGTGCCAGCAGCCTAACAGGGAGAGGCTACACCTTC.